This T cell receptor beta chain was sequenced during a study of regulatory T cells in long-lasting Graves disease. Background on the study: For a period under 3 months, newly diagnosed Graves' patients had taken antithyroid drugs.

The length of the CDR3 is 16 residues. Trimming cost V 0 bases and J 9 bases, with 15 bases left between them. Germline V gives CDR1 LNHNV, CDR2 YYDKDF (reference sequence). Combining iRepertoire HTBI primers with Arm-PCR of CDR3 regions, the authors built TCR beta libraries. TCRdb ran MiXCR on the multiplex PCR reads and lists one entry per CDR3 protein. The table shows 200,000 to 250,000 distinct CDR3 sequences, with about 19% occurring only once. The time point: newly diagnosed GD, antithyroid drugs for less than 3 months. The TCR library was made from RNA that had been extracted from PBMCs in TRIzol. This clonotype occurred many times. This sample was shared with a second study, whose subject was T cells in Graves' hyperthyroidism and ophthalmopathy. As that report states: First-round RT-PCR of the TCR CDR3 relied on the HTBI primer set. Expanded thyroid clonotypes (above 0.001) were mostly also found in blood.

The clonotype originates from a woman in her 30s with Graves disease. Source: peripheral blood mononuclear cells (PBMCs), taken at new diagnosis, from a patient treated with antithyroid drugs. The V gene is TRBV15, the J gene TRBJ1-6, with a weak D call TRBD1 (5 bases). The CDR3 here is CATSRDRPTDISPLHF. CDR3 DNA sequence: TGTGCCACCAGCAGAGATCGCCCGACGGACATTTCACCCCTCCACTTT.